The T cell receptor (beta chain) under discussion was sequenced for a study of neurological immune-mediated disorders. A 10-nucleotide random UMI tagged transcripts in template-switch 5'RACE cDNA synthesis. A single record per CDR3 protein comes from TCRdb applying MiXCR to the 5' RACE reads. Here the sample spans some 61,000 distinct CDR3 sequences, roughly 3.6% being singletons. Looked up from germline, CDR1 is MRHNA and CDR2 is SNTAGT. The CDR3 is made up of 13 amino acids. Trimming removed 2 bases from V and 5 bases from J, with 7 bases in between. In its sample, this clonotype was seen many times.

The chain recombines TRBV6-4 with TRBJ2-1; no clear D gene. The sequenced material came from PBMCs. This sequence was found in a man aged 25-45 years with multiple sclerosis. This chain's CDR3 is CASSDRFNNEQFF. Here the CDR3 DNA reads TGTGCCAGCAGTGACAGGTTTAACAATGAGCAGTTCTTC.